One T cell receptor beta chain is described in this entry. The source of the sample is a study of CD8 T cells in ankylosing spondylitis. MiXCR, applied by TCRdb to the 5' RACE reads, yields one record per CDR3 protein. The data show approximately 140,000 distinct CDR3 sequences, under 45% seen once. This clonotype was obtained from a male donor with ankylosing spondylitis. What was sequenced was synovial fluid, either unsorted or a sorted T cell fraction (not recorded which).

The CDR3 region has the DNA TGTGCCAGCAGCCCAGGACAGGGGGTAAGGGAGCAGTACTTC. Translated: CASSPGQGVREQYF. The rearrangement joins TRBV6-1 to TRBJ2-7; TRBD1 agrees at 10 bases. Looked up from germline, CDR1 is MNHNS and CDR2 is SASEGT. The CDR3 is made up of 14 amino acids. V dropped 6 bases and J dropped 7; count of bases not matched to a gene: 9.